The T cell receptor (beta chain) under discussion was sequenced for a study of T cells in narcolepsy. The study, taken as a whole, reports: Reportedly, autoreactive clonotypes were serially detected in patients' blood but not controls'. Same-patient CSF and blood CD4+ T cell clonotypes included HCRT-specific and TRIB2-specific autoreactive ones.

This clone has only one observation. What it recognizes is unknown. Only in-frame clones appear in the TCRdb table, and some are missing; sequencing was by immunoSEQ multiplex PCR. The sample includes about 40,000 clones, 70% to 90% of them seen just once. The TCR sequence derives from a human donor with narcolepsy. Sequenced material: CD45RA- memory CD4+ T cells from PBMCs.

In nucleotides, the CDR3 is TGTGCCAGCAGCCCGACAGGGGCGGGGGGTTTCAATGAGCAGTTCTTC. Encoded protein: CASSPTGAGGFNEQFF. The chain carries TRBV28 and TRBJ2-1; the D gene could be TRBD1 or TRBD2 (8 bases each). The CDR3 totals 16 residues. V lost 6 bases to trimming and J lost 6 bases, with 21 bases between them. Germline lookup yields CDR1 MDHEN and CDR2 SYDVKM.